The clone carrying this T cell receptor (beta chain) was observed a single time. The antigen is undetermined. This entry comes from a study of beta chain features in type 1 diabetes. The study, taken as a whole, reports: There was a moderate but significant shortening of TCRB CDR3s in all four CD4+ subsets of Type 1 diabetes patients.

Of the isolated RNA, all was reverse transcribed, and so the sequenced material was expressed TCRB transcripts. Clones were read by immunoSEQ multiplex PCR, and TCRdb kept only the in-frame ones, dropping some. This sample has over 150,000 clones, with under 13% found just once. The sequencing input was central memory CD4+ T cells from blood. The sequence derives from a man aged 25-40 years with type 1 diabetes.

The CDR3 loop reads CASSPTGTGVGYTF. The DNA for the CDR3 is TGTGCCAGCAGCCCGACCGGGACAGGTGTCGGCTACACCTTC. V gene TRBV27 combines with J gene TRBJ1-2; 8 bases align to TRBD1. V shed 6 bases, J shed 8 bases, and the junction held 11 bases outside the gene matches. The V gene's germline CDR1 is MNHEY and CDR2 SMNVEV (reference sequence). CDR3 length: 14 residues.